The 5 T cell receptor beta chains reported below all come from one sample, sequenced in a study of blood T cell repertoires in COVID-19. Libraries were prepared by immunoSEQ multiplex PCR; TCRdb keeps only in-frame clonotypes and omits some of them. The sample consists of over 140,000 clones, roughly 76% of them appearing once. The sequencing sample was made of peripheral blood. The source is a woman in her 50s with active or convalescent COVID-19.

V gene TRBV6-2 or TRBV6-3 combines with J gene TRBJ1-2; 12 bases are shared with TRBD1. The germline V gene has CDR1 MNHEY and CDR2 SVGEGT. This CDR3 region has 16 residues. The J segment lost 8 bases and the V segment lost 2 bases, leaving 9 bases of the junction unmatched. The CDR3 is CASSYGTGGESGGYTF. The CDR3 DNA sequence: TGTGCCAGCAGTTACGGGACAGGGGGCGAATCTGGCGGCTACACCTTC.

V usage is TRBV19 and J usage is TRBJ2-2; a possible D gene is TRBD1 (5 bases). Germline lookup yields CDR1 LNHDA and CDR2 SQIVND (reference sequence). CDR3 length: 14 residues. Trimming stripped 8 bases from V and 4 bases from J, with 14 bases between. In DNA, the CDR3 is TGTGCCAGTCAATTGGGGCTGGGCACCGGGGAGCTGTTTTTT. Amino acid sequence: CASQLGLGTGELFF.

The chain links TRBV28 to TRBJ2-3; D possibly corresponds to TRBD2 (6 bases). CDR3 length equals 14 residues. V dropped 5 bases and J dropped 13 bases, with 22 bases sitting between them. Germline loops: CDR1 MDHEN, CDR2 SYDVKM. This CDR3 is CASSLNPKGGGKYF. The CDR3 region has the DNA TGTGCCAGCAGTCTAAATCCTAAGGGCGGAGGGAAGTATTTT.

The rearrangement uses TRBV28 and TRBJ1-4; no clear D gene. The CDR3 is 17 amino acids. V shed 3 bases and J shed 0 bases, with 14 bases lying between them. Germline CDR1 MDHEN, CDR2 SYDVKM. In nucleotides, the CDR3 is TGTGCCAGCAGTTTGGGAGCGAATCTCCCAACTAATGAAAAACTGTTTTTT. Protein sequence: CASSLGANLPTNEKLFF.

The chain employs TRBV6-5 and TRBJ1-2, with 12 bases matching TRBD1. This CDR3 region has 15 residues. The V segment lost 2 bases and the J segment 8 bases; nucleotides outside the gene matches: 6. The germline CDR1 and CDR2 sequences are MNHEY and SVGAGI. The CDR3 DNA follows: TGTGCCAGCAGTTACGGGACAGGGGGCCGGGGCGGCTACACCTTC. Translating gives CASSYGTGGRGGYTF.